The rows below give T cell receptor beta chains drawn from one sample of a study of blood T cells in healthy people across ages. TCRdb reanalysed the 5' RACE reads using MiXCR and keeps one entry per CDR3 protein. There are 590,000 or so distinct CDR3 sequences in the sample; approximately 30% occur only once, and roughly 14% lies in the top ten. Input material: blood. All receptors come from a woman of 80 years or more in good health. Each CDR3 is given with its conserved first and last residue. D genes are given only for firm matches. The size of a clone is reported for some rows only, either as once, few or many, or as a class for expanded clones.

cdr3_aa,cdr3_nt,clone_size,d_call,j_call,v_call
CASTPGPETQYF,TGCGCCAGCACCCCAGGGCCAGAGACCCAGTACTTC,NA,NA,TRBJ2-5,TRBV5-1
CSVEDHPRPGETQYF,TGCAGCGTTGAAGATCATCCCAGGCCGGGGGAGACCCAGTACTTC,NA,NA,TRBJ2-5,TRBV29-1
CASTRGANNEQYF,TGTGCCAGCACACGGGGGGCAAACAATGAGCAGTACTTC,NA,NA,TRBJ2-5,TRBV3-1
CASTLAGWPTDTQYF,TGTGCCAGCACCCTGGCAGGGTGGCCCACAGATACGCAGTATTTT,many,NA,TRBJ2-3,TRBV11-2
CASSRRQGCYGYTF,TGTGCCAGCAGCAGACGACAGGGGTGCTATGGCTACACCTTC,many,NA,TRBJ1-2,TRBV21-1
CSARSYEGDSYEQYF,TGCAGTGCTAGGTCCTATGAGGGGGACTCCTACGAGCAGTACTTC,many,NA,TRBJ2-7,TRBV20-1
CAIRSPGQRSLDNEQFF,TGTGCCATCAGGAGTCCGGGACAGAGGAGTTTGGACAATGAGCAGTTCTTC,many,TRBD1,TRBJ2-1,TRBV10-3
CSASPRRQASTYEQYF,TGCAGTGCCAGCCCCCGGAGGCAGGCGAGTACCTACGAGCAGTACTTC,many,NA,TRBJ2-7,TRBV20-1
CSAVFAADSYNEQFF,TGCAGTGCTGTCTTCGCGGCAGACTCCTACAATGAGCAGTTCTTC,once,NA,TRBJ2-1,TRBV20-1
CATSEGLRRNTDTQYF,TGTGCCACCAGTGAAGGCTTGCGGAGGAACACAGATACGCAGTATTTT,NA,NA,TRBJ2-3,TRBV24-1
CASSLDTGNVYEQYF,TGTGCCAGCAGCTTAGATACGGGAAACGTCTACGAGCAGTACTTC,few,NA,TRBJ2-7,TRBV11-2
CASSPIPGLGGTQYF,TGTGCCAGCAGCCCAATACCGGGACTCGGGGGGACCCAGTACTTC,many,NA,TRBJ2-5,TRBV7-8
CASSVATGHNTDTQYF,TGTGCCAGCAGCGTAGCGACAGGCCACAACACAGATACGCAGTATTTT,NA,NA,TRBJ2-3,TRBV9
CASSQVTGGNSPLHF,TGCGCCAGCAGCCAGGTGACAGGGGGCAATTCACCCCTCCACTTT,few,TRBD1,TRBJ1-6,TRBV4-1
CSAWPVTSGGETQYF,TGCAGTGCTTGGCCGGTGACTAGCGGGGGAGAGACCCAGTACTTC,NA,TRBD2,TRBJ2-5,TRBV20-1
CASRPIRSENTEAFF,TGTGCCAGCAGACCGATCCGTTCCGAGAACACTGAAGCTTTCTTT,NA,NA,TRBJ1-1,TRBV5-5
CSERALGSGYTF,TGCAGTGAGAGAGCCCTGGGGAGCGGCTACACCTTC,NA,NA,TRBJ1-2,TRBV20-1
CASSSTVNYGYTF,TGTGCCAGCAGCTCGACAGTAAACTATGGCTACACCTTC,many,NA,TRBJ1-2,TRBV7-9
CSVGPQGTGELFF,TGCAGCGTTGGCCCCCAGGGCACGGGGGAACTGTTTTTT,NA,NA,TRBJ1-4,TRBV29-1
CASSTRDRGTGELFF,TGTGCCAGCAGCACCCGGGACAGGGGTACCGGGGAGCTGTTTTTT,few,TRBD1,TRBJ2-2,TRBV7-2
CATSRVPGQGNGRNSPLHF,TGTGCCACCAGCAGAGTCCCGGGACAGGGAAACGGGCGTAATTCACCCCTCCACTTT,many,TRBD1,TRBJ1-6,TRBV15
CASSSLGEGARAGQETQYF,TGTGCCAGCAGTTCACTAGGCGAGGGGGCGCGGGCGGGGCAAGAGACCCAGTACTTC,many,NA,TRBJ2-5,TRBV28
CASSWSTPNTEAFF,TGTGCCAGCAGCTGGTCGACACCGAACACTGAAGCTTTCTTT,NA,NA,TRBJ1-1,TRBV7-9
CASSFSGDPRYGQYF,TGTGCCAGCAGCTTCTCGGGGGATCCAAGGTACGGACAGTACTTC,NA,NA,TRBJ2-5,TRBV7-2
CASTRQGAGPDTQYF,TGTGCCAGCACCCGCCAGGGGGCTGGACCAGATACGCAGTATTTT,many,TRBD1,TRBJ2-3,TRBV6-1
CSAPLTRGETQYF,TGCAGTGCTCCATTGACTAGAGGAGAGACCCAGTACTTC,many,NA,TRBJ2-5,TRBV20-1
CAISESFRVGTGAFF,TGTGCCATCAGTGAAAGCTTCAGGGTTGGCACTGGGGCTTTCTTT,NA,NA,TRBJ1-1,TRBV10-3
CSARTGPTDTQYF,TGCAGTGCTCGGACAGGTCCCACAGATACGCAGTATTTT,NA,TRBD1,TRBJ2-3,TRBV20-1